This T cell receptor (beta chain) was found in a study of response to subunit inactivated influenza vaccine. TCRdb redid the calling of the RT-PCR reads with MiXCR, one entry per CDR3 protein. The table includes about 780,000 distinct CDR3 sequences, roughly 20% detected once. CDR3 length: 14 residues. V was pared by 5 bases and J by 1 base, with 11 bases between. From germline, CDR1 is SGHTA and CDR2 FQGNSA. The sample in question was PBMCs from blood, obtained about 5 days after vaccination. The rearrangement joins TRBV7-2 to TRBJ1-2; D uncertain. This clonotype originated in a middle-aged man who received an inactivated influenza vaccine. The CDR3 here is CASSGSQVNYGYTF. DNA of the CDR3: TGTGCCAGCAGCGGATCCCAGGTTAACTATGGCTACACCTTC.